This TCR beta chain was sequenced during a study of blood T cell repertoires in COVID-19. Study-wide background: The study drew acute and convalescent COVID-19 samples from the United States, Italy and Spain. Sources were T cells, B-cell-depleted T cells, or PBMCs; the material itself was cDNA or gDNA.

Authors' processing steps: The authors estimated nucleated cell counts from reference gene primer amplification. Profiled with immunoSEQ multiplex PCR; TCRdb holds only in-frame clones, not every one. V and J calls and clone size follow that table, whereas D and trimming were derived from the DNA. The table records approximately 94,000 clones, approximately 86% of them present only once. This clone was detected a few times. At the DNA level, this CDR3 is encoded by other sequences in the same sample as well. This CDR3 spans 13 amino acids. The V gene lost 5 bases and the J gene lost 7 bases, with 15 bases spanning the gap. The V gene's germline CDR1 is LNHDA and CDR2 SQIVND (reference sequence).

The origin of this receptor is a man aged 50-59 years with active or convalescent COVID-19. Sample: peripheral blood. The chain employs TRBV19 and TRBJ2-7; TRBD2 might be the D (6 bases). CDR3 sequence: CASSSQTGGEQYF. The CDR3 DNA reads TGTGCCAGTAGTTCACAGACCGGGGGAGAGCAGTACTTC.